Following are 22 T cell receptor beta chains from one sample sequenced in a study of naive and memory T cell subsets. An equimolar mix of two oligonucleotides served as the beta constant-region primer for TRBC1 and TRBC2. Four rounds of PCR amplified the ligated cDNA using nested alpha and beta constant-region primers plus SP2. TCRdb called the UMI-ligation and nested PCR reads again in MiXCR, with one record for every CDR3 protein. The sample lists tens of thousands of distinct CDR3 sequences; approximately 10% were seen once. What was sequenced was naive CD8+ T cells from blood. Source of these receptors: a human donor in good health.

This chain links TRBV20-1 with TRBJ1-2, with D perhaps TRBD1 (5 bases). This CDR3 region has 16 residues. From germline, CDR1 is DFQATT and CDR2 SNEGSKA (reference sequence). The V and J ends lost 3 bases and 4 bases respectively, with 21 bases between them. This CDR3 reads CSASIDADREPYGYTF. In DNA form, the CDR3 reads TGCAGTGCTAGCATTGATGCCGACAGAGAACCCTATGGCTACACCTTC.

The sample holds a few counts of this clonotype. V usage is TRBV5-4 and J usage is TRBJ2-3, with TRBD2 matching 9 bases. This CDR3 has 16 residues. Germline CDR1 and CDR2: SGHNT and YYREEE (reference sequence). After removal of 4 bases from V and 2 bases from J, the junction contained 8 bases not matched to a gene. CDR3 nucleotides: TGTGCCAGCAGCCTACCGGGACTAGCAGTCACAGATACGCAGTATTTT. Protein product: CASSLPGLAVTDTQYF.

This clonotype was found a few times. The CDR3: CASSFGGGYEQYF. The CDR3 DNA reads TGTGCCAGCAGTTTCGGCGGGGGCTACGAGCAGTACTTC. The rearrangement uses TRBV12-3 or TRBV12-4 and TRBJ2-7; TRBD2 matches 7 bases. The CDR3 is made up of 13 amino acids. Trimming removed 3 bases from V and 3 bases from J; junction bases left unmatched: 2.

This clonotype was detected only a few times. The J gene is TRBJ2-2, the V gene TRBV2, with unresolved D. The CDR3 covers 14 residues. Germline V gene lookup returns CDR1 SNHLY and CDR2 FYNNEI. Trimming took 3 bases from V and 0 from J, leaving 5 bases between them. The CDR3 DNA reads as TGTGCCAGCAGTGACAGTTCGAACACCGGGGAGCTGTTTTTT. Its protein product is CASSDSSNTGELFF.

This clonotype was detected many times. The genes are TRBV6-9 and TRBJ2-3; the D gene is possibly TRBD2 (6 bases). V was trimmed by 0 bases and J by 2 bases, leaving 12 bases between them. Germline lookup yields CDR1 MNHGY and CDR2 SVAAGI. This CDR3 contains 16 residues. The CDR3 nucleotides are TGTGCCAGCAGTTATTCGAAAGGGGAGGTCACAGATACGCAGTATTTT. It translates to CASSYSKGEVTDTQYF.

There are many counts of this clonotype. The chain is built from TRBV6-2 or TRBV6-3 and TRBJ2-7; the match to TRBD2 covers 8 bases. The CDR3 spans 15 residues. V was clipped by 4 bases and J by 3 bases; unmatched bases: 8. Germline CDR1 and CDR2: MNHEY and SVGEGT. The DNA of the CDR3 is TGTGCCAGCAGTTCCTTAGCGGGACCTTACTACGAGCAGTACTTC. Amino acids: CASSSLAGPYYEQYF.

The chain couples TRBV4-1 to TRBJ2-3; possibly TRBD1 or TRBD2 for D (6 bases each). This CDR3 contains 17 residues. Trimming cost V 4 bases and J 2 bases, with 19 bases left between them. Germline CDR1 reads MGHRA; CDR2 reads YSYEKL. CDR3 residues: CASSPWWGDTDTDTQYF. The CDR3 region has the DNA TGCGCCAGCAGCCCATGGTGGGGGGACACAGACACAGATACGCAGTATTTT.

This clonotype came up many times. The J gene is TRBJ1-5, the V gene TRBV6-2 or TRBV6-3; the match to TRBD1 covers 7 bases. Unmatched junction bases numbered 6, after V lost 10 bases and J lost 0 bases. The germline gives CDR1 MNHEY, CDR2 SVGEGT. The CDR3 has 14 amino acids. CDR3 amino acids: CATYRGYSNQPQHF. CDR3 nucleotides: TGTGCCACTTACAGGGGATATAGCAATCAGCCCCAGCATTTT.

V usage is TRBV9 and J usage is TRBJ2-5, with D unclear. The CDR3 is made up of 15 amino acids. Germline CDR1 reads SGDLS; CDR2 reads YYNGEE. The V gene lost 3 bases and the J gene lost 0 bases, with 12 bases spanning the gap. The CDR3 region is CASSAFNRYQETQYF. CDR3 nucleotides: TGTGCCAGCAGCGCCTTCAACCGGTACCAAGAGACCCAGTACTTC. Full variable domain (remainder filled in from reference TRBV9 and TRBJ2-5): DSGVTQTPKHLITATGQRVTLRCSPRSGDLSVYWYQQSLDQGLQFLIQYYNGEERAKGNILERFSAQQFPDLHSELNLSSLELGDSALYFCASSAFNRYQETQYFGPGTRLLVL.

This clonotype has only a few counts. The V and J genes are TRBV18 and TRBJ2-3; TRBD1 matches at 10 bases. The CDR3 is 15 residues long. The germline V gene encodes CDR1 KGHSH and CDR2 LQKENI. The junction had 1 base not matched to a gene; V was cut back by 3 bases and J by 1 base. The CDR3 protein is CASSPGTGGTDTQYF. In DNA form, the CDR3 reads TGTGCCAGCTCACCCGGGACAGGGGGCACAGATACGCAGTATTTT.

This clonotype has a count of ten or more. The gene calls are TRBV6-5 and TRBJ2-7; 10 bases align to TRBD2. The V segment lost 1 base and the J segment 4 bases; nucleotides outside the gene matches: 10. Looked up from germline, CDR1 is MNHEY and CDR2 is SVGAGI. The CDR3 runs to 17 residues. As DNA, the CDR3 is TGTGCCAGCAGTTACTTCCTTCTAGCGGGAGCACAGTACGAGCAGTACTTC. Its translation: CASSYFLLAGAQYEQYF.

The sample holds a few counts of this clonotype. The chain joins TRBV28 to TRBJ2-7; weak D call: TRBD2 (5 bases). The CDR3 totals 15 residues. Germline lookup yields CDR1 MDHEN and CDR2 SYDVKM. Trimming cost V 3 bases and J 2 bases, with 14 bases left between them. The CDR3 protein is CASSFDAGLPYEQYF. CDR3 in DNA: TGTGCCAGCAGTTTCGATGCGGGCCTACCCTACGAGCAGTACTTC.

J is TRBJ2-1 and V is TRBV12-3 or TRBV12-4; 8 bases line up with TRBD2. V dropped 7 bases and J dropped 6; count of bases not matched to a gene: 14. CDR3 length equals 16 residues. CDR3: CASTSPAGVAFNEQFF. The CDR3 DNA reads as TGTGCCAGCACCTCGCCAGCGGGAGTTGCCTTCAATGAGCAGTTCTTC.

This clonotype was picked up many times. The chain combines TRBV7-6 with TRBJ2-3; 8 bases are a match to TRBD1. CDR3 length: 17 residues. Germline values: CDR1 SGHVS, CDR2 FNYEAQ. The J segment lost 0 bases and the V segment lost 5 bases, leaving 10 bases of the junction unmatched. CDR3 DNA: TGTGCCAGCAGCGAACGGACAGGGCGGCTAAGCACAGATACGCAGTATTTT. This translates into CASSERTGRLSTDTQYF.

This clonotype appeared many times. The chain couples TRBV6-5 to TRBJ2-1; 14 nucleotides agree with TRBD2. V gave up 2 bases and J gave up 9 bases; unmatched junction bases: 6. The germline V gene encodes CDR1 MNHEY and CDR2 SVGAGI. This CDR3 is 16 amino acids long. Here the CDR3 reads CASSYRGLAGDIEQFF. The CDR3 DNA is TGTGCCAGCAGTTACCGGGGACTAGCGGGAGACATTGAGCAGTTCTTC.

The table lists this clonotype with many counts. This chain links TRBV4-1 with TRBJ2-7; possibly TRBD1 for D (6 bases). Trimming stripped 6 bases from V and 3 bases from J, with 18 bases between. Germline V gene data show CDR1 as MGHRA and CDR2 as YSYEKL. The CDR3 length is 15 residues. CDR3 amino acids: CASSPNSGTIYEQYF. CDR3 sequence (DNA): TGCGCCAGCAGTCCCAATTCCGGGACAATCTACGAGCAGTACTTC.

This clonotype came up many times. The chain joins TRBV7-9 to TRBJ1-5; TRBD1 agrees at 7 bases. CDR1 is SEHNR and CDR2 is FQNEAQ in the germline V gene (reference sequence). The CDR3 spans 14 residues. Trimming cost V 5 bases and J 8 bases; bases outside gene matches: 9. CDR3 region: CASSLTGDREPQHF. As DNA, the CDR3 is TGTGCCAGCAGCCTCACAGGGGACCGGGAGCCCCAGCATTTT.

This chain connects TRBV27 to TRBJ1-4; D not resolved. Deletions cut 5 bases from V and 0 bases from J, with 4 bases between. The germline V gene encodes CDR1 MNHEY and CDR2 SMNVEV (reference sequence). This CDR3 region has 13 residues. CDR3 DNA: TGTGCCAGCAGTCTTACAACTAATGAAAAACTGTTTTTT. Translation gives CASSLTTNEKLFF.

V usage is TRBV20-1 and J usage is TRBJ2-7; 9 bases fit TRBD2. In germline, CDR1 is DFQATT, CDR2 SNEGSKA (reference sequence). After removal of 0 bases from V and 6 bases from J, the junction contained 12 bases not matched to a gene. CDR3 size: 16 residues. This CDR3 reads CSARDHSSGLAVEQYF. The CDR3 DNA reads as TGCAGTGCTAGAGACCATTCCTCGGGACTAGCTGTCGAGCAGTACTTC.

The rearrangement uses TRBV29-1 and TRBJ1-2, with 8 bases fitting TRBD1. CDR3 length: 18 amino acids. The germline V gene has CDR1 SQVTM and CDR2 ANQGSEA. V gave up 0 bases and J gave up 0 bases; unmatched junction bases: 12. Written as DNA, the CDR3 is TGCAGCGTTGAAGATCGGGGGATTACAGGGGGAGCTAACTATGGCTACACCTTC. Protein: CSVEDRGITGGANYGYTF.

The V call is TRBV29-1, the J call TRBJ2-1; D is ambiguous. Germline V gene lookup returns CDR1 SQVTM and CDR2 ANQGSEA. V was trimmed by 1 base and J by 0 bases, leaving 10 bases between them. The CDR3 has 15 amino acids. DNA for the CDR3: TGCAGCGTTGAAGGTAAACGCGGCTCCTACAATGAGCAGTTCTTC. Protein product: CSVEGKRGSYNEQFF.

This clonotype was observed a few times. The DNA of the CDR3 is TGTGCCAGCAGTCTACCCGCCGGCGAGCAGTACTTC. Its translation: CASSLPAGEQYF. V gene TRBV27 combines with J gene TRBJ2-7; D remains unclear. Trimming left V 5 bases short and J 6 bases short, with 11 bases between. This CDR3 is 12 amino acids long. Germline CDR1 is MNHEY and CDR2 is SMNVEV (reference sequence).